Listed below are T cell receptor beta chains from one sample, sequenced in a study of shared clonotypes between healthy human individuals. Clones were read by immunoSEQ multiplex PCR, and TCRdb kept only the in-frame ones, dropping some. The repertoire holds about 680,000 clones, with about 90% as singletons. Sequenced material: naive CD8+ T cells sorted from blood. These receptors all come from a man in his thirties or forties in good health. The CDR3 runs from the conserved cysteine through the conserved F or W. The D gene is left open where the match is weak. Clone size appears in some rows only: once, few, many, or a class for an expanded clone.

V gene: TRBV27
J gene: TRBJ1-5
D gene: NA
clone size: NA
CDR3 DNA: TGTGCCAGCAGGGGGGGCAGGGAAAACCAGCCCCAGCATTTT
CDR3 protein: CASRGGRENQPQHF

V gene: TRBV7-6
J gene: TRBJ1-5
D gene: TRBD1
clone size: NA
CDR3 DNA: TGTGCCAGCAGCCCCGGGACAGGGGACAATCAGCCCCAGCATTTT
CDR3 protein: CASSPGTGDNQPQHF

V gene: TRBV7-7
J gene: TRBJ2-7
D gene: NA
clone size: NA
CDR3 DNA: TGTGCCAGCAGCTTGGGACGGGGATACGAGCAGTACTTC
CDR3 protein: CASSLGRGYEQYF

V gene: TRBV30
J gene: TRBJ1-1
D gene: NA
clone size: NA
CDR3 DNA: TGTGCCTGGTGGGACGGTCGAGCTTTCTTT
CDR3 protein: CAWWDGRAFF

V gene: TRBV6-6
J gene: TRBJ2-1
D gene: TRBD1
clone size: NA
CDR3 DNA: TGTGCCAGCAGTTACCCTGACAGGGGTGGCTACAATGAGCAGTTCTTC
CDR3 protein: CASSYPDRGGYNEQFF

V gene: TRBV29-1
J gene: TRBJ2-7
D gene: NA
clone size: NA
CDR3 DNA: TGCAGCGTTGCCCGCGGATACGAGCAGTACTTC
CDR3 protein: CSVARGYEQYF

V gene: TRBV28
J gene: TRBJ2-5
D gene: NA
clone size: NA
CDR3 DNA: TGTGCCAGCAGTTTCTTTACAGGGAGCGGGCAGTACTTC
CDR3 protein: CASSFFTGSGQYF

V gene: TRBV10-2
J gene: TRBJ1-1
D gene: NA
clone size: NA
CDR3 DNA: TGCGCCAGCAGAAGACAGTTAAAAGGCCGTATCAGCACTGAAGCTTTCTTT
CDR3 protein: CASRRQLKGRISTEAFF

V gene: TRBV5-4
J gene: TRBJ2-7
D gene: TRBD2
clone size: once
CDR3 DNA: TGTGCCAGCAGCTCTGAGCGGGGCGGAGACGAGCAGTACTTC
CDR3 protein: CASSSERGGDEQYF

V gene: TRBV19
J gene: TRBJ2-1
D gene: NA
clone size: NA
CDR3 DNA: TGTGCCAGTAGCCTCCGGTCATCACAGGAGCAGTTCTTC
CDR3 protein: CASSLRSSQEQFF